What follows describes a single TCR beta chain. Antigen: not known. One junction end does not reproduce the germline sequence, and a read error may be involved. The whole isolated RNA underwent reverse transcription, so sequencing captured expressed TCRB transcripts. Measured with immunoSEQ multiplex PCR; TCRdb has only the in-frame clones, and not every one. This table has about 360,000 clones, over 10% appearing once. The sample originates from a study of beta chain features in type 1 diabetes. Study-wide results and caveats: Researchers report that Type 1 diabetes patients had moderately but significantly shorter TCRB CDR3s across all four CD4+ subsets.

Germline CDR1 and CDR2: SGHTA and FQGNSA. The CDR3 contains 15 residues. This TCR came from a woman younger than 30 with type 1 diabetes. The chain carries TRBV7-2 and TRBJ2-2; 11 nucleotides match TRBD2. Sequencing used naive CD4+ T cells from blood. CDR3 loop: CASTLAGGVTGELFF. The DNA of the CDR3 is TGTGCCAGCACCTTAGCGGGAGGGGTAACCGGGGAGCTGTTTTTT. Complete variable domain (other parts from reference TRBV7-2 and TRBJ2-2): GAGVSQSPSNKVTEKGKDVELRCDPISGHTALYWYRQSLGQGLEFLIYFQGNSAPDKSGLPSDRFSAERTGGSVSTLTIQRTQQEDSAVYLCASTLAGGVTGELFFGEGSRLTVL.